The clone carrying this T cell receptor (beta chain) was recorded at least ten times. The data derive from a study of T cells in Graves' hyperthyroidism and ophthalmopathy. Amplification targeted TCR beta CDR3 regions from RNA transcripts. In the first-round RT-PCR of the TCR CDR3, the HTBI primer set was used. TCRdb independently ran MiXCR on the multiplex PCR reads; one entry per CDR3 protein. Here the sample spans hundreds of thousands of distinct CDR3 sequences, 11% to 15% being singletons. The receptor was derived from a woman between 25 and 40 years old with Graves' hyperthyroidism. Sequenced: blood.

The CDR3 is CASSVQDQETQYF. Here the CDR3 DNA reads TGTGCCAGCAGTGTACAGGATCAAGAGACCCAGTACTTC. This rearrangement joins TRBV2 to TRBJ2-5; D may be TRBD1 (5 bases). Germline V gene sequence: CDR1 SNHLY, CDR2 FYNNEI. V was shortened by 4 bases and J by 2 bases, with 8 bases between the two germline ends. The CDR3 covers 13 residues.